This TCR beta chain originates from a study of shared clonotypes between healthy human individuals. Broader study findings: Generation of non-shared clonotypes was less probable than generation of clonotypes shared by all four donors.

Libraries were prepared by immunoSEQ multiplex PCR; TCRdb keeps only in-frame clonotypes and omits some of them. The sample records 1,400,000 or so clones, approximately 98.5% being singletons. This CDR3 has 13 residues. Germline V lookup: CDR1 MNHEY, CDR2 SVGAGI. V lost 2 bases and J lost 4, with 6 bases in between. About this clone itself: Its antigen remains unidentified. The same CDR3 can be traced to other DNA sequences in this sample.

This clonotype originated in a man under 40 in good health. Material: naive CD4+ T cells sorted from blood. Subset specified: CD45RA+ positively selected. The rearrangement joins TRBV6-5 to TRBJ1-5; tentative D call: TRBD1 (5 bases). The CDR3 region is CASSYRGNQPQHF. The CDR3 bases are TGTGCCAGCAGTTACCGGGGGAATCAGCCCCAGCATTTT.